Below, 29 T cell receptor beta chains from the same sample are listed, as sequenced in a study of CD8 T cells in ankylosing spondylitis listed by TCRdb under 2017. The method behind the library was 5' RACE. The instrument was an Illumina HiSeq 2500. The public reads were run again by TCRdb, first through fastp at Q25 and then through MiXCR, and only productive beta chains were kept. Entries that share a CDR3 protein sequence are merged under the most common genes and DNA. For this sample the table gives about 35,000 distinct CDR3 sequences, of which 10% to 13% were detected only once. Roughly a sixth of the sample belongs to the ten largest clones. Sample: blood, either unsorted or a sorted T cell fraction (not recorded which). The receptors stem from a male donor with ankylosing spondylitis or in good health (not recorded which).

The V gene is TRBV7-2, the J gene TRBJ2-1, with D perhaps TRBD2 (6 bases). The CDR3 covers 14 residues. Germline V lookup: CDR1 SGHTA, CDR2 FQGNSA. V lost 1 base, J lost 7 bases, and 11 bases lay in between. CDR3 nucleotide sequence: TGTGCCAGCAGCTTAGATTCTAGCGTTAATGAGCAGTTCTTC. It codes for CASSLDSSVNEQFF.

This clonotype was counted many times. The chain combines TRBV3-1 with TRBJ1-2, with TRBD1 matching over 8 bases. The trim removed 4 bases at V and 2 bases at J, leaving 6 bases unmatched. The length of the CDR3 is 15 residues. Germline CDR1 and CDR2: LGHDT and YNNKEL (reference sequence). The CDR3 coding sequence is TGTGCCAGCAGCCGTAGGACAGGGAACAACTATGGCTACACCTTC. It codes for CASSRRTGNNYGYTF.

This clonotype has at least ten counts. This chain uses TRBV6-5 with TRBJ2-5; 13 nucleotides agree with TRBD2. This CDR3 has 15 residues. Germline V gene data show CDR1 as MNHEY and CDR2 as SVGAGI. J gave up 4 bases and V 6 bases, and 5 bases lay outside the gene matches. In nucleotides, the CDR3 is TGTGCCAGCAGGCGGACTAGCGGGAGTGGAGAGACCCAGTACTTC. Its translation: CASRRTSGSGETQYF.

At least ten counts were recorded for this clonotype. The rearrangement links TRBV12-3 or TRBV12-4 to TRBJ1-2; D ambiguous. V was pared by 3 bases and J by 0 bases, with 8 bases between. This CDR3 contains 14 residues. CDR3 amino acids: CASSLSDPNYGYTF. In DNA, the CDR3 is TGTGCCAGCAGTTTGAGTGACCCTAACTATGGCTACACCTTC.

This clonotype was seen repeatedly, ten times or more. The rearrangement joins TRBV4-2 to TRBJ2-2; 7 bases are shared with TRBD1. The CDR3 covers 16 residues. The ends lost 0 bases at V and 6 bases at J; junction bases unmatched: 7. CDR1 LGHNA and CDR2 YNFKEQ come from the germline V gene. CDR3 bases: TGTGCCAGCAGCCAAGATCGACAGGGTCCCTCCGGGGAGCTGTTTTTT. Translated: CASSQDRQGPSGELFF.

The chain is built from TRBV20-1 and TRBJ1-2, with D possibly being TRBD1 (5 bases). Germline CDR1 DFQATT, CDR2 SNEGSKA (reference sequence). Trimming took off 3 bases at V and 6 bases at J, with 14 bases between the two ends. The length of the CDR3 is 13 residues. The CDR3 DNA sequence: TGCAGTGCTAGGAGGCGGGGCTTCGATGGCTACACCTTC. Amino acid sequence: CSARRRGFDGYTF.

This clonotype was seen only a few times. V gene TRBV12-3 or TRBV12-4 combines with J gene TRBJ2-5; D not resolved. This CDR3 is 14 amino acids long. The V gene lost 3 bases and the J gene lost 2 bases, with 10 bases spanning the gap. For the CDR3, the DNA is TGTGCCAGCAGTTTGAGTTGGCAGCAAGAGACCCAGTACTTC. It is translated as CASSLSWQQETQYF.

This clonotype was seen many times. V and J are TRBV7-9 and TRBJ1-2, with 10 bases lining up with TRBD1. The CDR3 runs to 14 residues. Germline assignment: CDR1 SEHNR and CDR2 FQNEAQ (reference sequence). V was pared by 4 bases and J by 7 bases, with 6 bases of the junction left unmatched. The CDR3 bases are TGTGCCAGCAGCTCGATGGGGACAGGGGCTGGCTACACCTTC. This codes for CASSSMGTGAGYTF.

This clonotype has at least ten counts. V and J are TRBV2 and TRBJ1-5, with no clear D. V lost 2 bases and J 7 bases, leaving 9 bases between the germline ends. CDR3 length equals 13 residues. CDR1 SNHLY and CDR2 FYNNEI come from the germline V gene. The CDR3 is CASSERQSQPQHF. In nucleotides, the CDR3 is TGTGCCAGCAGTGAACGACAAAGCCAGCCCCAGCATTTT.

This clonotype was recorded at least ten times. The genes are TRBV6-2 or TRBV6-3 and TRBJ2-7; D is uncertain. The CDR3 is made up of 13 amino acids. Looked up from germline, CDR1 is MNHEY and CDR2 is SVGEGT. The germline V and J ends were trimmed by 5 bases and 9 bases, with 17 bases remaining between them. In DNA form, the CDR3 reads TGTGCCAGCAGTGACCCCGCCCTCTCCGGGCAGTACTTC. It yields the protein CASSDPALSGQYF.

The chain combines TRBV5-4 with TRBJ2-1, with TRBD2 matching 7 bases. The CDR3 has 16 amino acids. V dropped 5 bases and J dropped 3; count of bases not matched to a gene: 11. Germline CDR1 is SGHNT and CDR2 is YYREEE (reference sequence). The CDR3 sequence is CASSPGGEAGYNEQFF. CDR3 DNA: TGTGCCAGCAGTCCGGGGGGTGAAGCAGGCTACAATGAGCAGTTCTTC.

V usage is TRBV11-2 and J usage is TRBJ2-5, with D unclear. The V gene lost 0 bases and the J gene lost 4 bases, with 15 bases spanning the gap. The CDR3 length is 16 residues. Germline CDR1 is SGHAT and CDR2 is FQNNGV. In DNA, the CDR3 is TGTGCCAGCAGCTTAGAGGGCCGGATCGTGGGAGAGACCCAGTACTTC. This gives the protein CASSLEGRIVGETQYF. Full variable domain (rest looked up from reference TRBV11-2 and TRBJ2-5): EAGVAQSPRYKIIEKRQSVAFWCNPISGHATLYWYQQILGQGPKLLIQFQNNGVVDDSQLPKDRFSAERLKGVDSTLKIQPAKLEDSAVYLCASSLEGRIVGETQYFGPGTRLLVL.

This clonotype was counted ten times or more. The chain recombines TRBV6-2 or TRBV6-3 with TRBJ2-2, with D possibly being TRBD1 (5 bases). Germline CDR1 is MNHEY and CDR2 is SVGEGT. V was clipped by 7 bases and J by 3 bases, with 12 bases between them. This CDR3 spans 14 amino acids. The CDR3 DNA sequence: TGTGCCAGCATTTCGGACACGCACACCGGGGAGCTGTTTTTT. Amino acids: CASISDTHTGELFF.

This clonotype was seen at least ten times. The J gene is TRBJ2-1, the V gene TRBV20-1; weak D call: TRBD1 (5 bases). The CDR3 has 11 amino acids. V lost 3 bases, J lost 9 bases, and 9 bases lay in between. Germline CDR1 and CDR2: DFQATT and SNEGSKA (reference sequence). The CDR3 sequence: CSARQGFEQFF. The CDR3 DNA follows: TGCAGTGCTAGGCAGGGATTTGAGCAGTTCTTC.

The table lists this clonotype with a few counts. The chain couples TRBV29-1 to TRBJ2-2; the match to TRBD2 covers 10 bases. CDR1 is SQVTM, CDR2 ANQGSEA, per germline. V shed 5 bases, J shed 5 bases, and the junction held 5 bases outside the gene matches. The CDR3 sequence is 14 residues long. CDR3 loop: CSVRTSGATGELFF. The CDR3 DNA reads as TGCAGCGTTCGGACTAGCGGAGCGACCGGGGAGCTGTTTTTT.

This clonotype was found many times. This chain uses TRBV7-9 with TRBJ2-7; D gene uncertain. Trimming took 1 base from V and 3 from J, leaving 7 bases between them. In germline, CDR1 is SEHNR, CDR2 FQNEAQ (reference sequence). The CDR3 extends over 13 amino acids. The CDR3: CASSLGSVYEQYF. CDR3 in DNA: TGTGCCAGCAGCTTAGGTTCTGTCTACGAGCAGTACTTC.

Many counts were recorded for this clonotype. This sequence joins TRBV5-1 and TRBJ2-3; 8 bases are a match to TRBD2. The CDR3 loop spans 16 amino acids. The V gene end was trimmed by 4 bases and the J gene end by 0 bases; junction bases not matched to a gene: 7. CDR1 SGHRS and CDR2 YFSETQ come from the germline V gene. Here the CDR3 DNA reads TGCGCCAGCAGCCAAGTAGCGGGACTGAGCACAGATACGCAGTATTTT. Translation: CASSQVAGLSTDTQYF.

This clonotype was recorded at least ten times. CDR3 residues: CASSQEFVWLAGSTDTQYF. The CDR3 DNA reads as TGTGCCAGCAGCCAAGAGTTTGTGTGGCTAGCGGGCAGCACAGATACGCAGTATTTT. The chain recombines TRBV4-2 with TRBJ2-3; 8 bases agree with TRBD2. Germline V lookup: CDR1 LGHNA, CDR2 YNFKEQ. Trimming removed 0 bases from V and 0 bases from J; junction bases left unmatched: 11. This CDR3 is 19 amino acids long.

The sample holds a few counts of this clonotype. CDR3 DNA sequence: TGCAGTGCGTACGGACAGGGGAGGAATTCACCCCTCCACTTT. It is translated as CSAYGQGRNSPLHF. This chain joins TRBV20-1 and TRBJ1-6; 9 nucleotides align to TRBD1. CDR1 DFQATT and CDR2 SNEGSKA come from the germline V gene (reference sequence). CDR3 length equals 14 residues. V was clipped by 6 bases and J by 7 bases; unmatched bases: 7.

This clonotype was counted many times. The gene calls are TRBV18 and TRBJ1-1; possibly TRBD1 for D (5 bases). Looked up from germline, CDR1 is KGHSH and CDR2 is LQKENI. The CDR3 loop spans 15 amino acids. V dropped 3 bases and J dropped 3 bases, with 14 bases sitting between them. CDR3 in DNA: TGTGCCAGCTCACCCCGAATGGGGGGGGACACTGAAGCTTTCTTT. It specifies CASSPRMGGDTEAFF.

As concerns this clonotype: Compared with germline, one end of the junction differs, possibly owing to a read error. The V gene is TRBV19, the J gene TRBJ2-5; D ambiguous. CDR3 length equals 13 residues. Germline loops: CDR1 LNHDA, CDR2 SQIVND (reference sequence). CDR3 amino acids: CASRRTPQETQHF. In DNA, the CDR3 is TGTGCCAGTAGGCGGACCCCTCAAGAGACCCAGCACTTC.

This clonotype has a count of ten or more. CDR3 amino acids: CSAPTGFTDTQYF. The CDR3 nucleotides read TGCAGTGCGCCGACAGGGTTCACAGATACGCAGTATTTT. This chain connects TRBV20-1 to TRBJ2-3; 7 positions agree with TRBD1. The CDR3 extends over 13 amino acids. J lost 2 bases, V lost 6 bases, and 5 bases had no gene match. Germline-derived CDR1 and CDR2 are DFQATT and SNEGSKA (reference sequence).

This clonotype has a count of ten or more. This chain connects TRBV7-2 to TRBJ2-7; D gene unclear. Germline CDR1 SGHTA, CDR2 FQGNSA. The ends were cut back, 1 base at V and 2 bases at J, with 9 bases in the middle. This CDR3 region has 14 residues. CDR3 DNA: TGTGCCAGCAGCTTAGACCCAAGAACCTACGAGCAGTACTTC. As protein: CASSLDPRTYEQYF.

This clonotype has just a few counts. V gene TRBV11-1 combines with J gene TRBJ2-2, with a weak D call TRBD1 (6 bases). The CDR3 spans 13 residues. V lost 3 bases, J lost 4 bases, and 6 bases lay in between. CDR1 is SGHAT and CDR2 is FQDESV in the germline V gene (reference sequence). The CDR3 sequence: CASSFRGTGELFF. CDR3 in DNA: TGTGCCAGCAGCTTCAGGGGCACCGGGGAGCTGTTTTTT.

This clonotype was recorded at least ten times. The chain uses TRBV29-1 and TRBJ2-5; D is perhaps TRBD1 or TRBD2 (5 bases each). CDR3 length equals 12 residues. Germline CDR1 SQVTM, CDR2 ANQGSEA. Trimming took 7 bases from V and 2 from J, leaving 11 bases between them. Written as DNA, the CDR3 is TGCAGCGCCGGGACGGAACAAGAGACCCAGTACTTC. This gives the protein CSAGTEQETQYF. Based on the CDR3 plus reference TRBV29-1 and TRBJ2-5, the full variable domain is SAVISQKPSRDICQRGTSLTIQCQVDSQVTMMFWYRQQPGQSLTLIATANQGSEATYESGFVIDKFPISRPNLTFSTLTVSNMSPEDSSIYLCSAGTEQETQYFGPGTRLLVL.

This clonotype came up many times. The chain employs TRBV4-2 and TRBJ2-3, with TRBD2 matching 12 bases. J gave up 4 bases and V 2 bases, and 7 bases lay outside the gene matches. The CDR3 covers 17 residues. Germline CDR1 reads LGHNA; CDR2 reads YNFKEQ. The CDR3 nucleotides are TGTGCCAGCAGCCAATTAGGACTAGCGGGAATTGCAGATACGCAGTATTTT. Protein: CASSQLGLAGIADTQYF.

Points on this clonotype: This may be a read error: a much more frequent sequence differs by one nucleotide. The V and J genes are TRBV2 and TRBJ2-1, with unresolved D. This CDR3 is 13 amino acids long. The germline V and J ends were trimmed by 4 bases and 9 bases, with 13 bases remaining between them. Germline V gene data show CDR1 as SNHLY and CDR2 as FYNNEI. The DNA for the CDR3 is TGTGCCAGCAGTGGCCTAAGTGGAACTGAGCAGTTCTTC. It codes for CASSGLSGTEQFF.

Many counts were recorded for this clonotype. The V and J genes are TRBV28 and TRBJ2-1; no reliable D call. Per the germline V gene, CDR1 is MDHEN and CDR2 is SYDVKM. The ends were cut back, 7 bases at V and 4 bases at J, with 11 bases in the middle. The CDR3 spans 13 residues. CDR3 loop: CASTIDAYNEQFF. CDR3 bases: TGTGCCAGCACTATCGACGCATACAATGAGCAGTTCTTC.

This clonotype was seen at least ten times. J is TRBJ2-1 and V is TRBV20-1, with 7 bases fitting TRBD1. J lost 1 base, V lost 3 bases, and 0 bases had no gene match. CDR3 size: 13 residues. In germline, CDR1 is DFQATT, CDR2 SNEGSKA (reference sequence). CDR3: CSARTGSYNEQFF. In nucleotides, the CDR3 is TGCAGTGCTAGGACAGGGTCCTACAATGAGCAGTTCTTC.